These T cell receptor beta chains were read from a single sample in a study of control samples from healthy donors and cancer patients. Sequencing used immunoSEQ multiplex PCR; TCRdb keeps in-frame clones, though not all of them. Of 85,000 to 100,000 clones listed, 82% were seen once; the top ten hold 1.5% to 2.5%. The sample consisted of blood. All receptors come from a man in his sixties in good health. The CDR3 runs from the conserved cysteine through the conserved F or W. A D gene is named only where the DNA matches it firmly. Clone sizes are given selectively: once, few, many, or a class where the clone is expanded.

V gene: TRBV28; clone size: -; D gene: -; J gene: TRBJ1-2; CDR3 DNA: TGTGCCAGCAGTTCTTTGTTGGGCTACACCTTC; CDR3 protein: CASSSLLGYTF
V gene: TRBV19; clone size: -; D gene: -; J gene: TRBJ2-2; CDR3 DNA: TGTGCCAGCTCAGGAAGGGCACGGGAGAGGGCCGGGGAGCTGTTTTTT; CDR3 protein: CASSGRARERAGELFF
V gene: TRBV7-9; clone size: -; D gene: TRBD2; J gene: TRBJ2-5; CDR3 DNA: TGTGCCAGCAGCCGCTGGGGAGGGAGAGTCCAAGAGACCCAGTACTTC; CDR3 protein: CASSRWGGRVQETQYF
V gene: TRBV6-6; clone size: -; D gene: TRBD1; J gene: TRBJ2-7; CDR3 DNA: TGTGCCAGCAGTTACCGAGGACAGGGCTACGAGCAGTACTTC; CDR3 protein: CASSYRGQGYEQYF
V gene: TRBV12-3/TRBV12-4; clone size: -; D gene: -; J gene: TRBJ1-1; CDR3 DNA: TGTGCCAGCATCCAGAACACTGAAGCTTTCTTT; CDR3 protein: CASIQNTEAFF
V gene: TRBV6-5; clone size: -; D gene: TRBD2; J gene: TRBJ2-1; CDR3 DNA: TGTGCCAGCATCCCTAGCGGGGTCGTAGGGGAGCAGTTCTTC; CDR3 protein: CASIPSGVVGEQFF
V gene: TRBV2; clone size: -; D gene: -; J gene: TRBJ1-5; CDR3 DNA: TGTGCCAGCAGTGAAGACAGGTATAGCAATCAGCCCCAGCATTTT; CDR3 protein: CASSEDRYSNQPQHF
V gene: TRBV7-8; clone size: -; D gene: -; J gene: TRBJ2-3; CDR3 DNA: TGTGCCAGCAGCTTAGGGGGGGACCTAGATACGCAGTATTTT; CDR3 protein: CASSLGGDLDTQYF
V gene: TRBV18; clone size: -; D gene: -; J gene: TRBJ2-3; CDR3 DNA: TGTGCCAGCTCACCTTCTAGCACAGATACGCAGTATTTT; CDR3 protein: CASSPSSTDTQYF
V gene: TRBV10-3; clone size: -; D gene: TRBD1; J gene: TRBJ2-3; CDR3 DNA: TGTGCCATCAGACAGGGGACAGAGACAGATACGCAGTATTTT; CDR3 protein: CAIRQGTETDTQYF
V gene: TRBV11-2; clone size: -; D gene: -; J gene: TRBJ2-7; CDR3 DNA: TGTGCCAGCAGCTCCGTTGTGGCGGTGAGGTACGAGCAGTACTTC; CDR3 protein: CASSSVVAVRYEQYF
V gene: TRBV29-1; clone size: -; D gene: TRBD1; J gene: TRBJ2-5; CDR3 DNA: TGCAGCGCCGGAACAGGGGGGCAAGAGACCCAGTACTTC; CDR3 protein: CSAGTGGQETQYF
V gene: TRBV6-4; clone size: once; D gene: TRBD1; J gene: TRBJ1-1; CDR3 DNA: TGTGCCAGCAGTGATGAGACAGGGGGCGCAAAAGAAGCTTTCTTT; CDR3 protein: CASSDETGGAKEAFF
V gene: TRBV9; clone size: -; D gene: TRBD1; J gene: TRBJ1-2; CDR3 DNA: TGTGCCAGCAGCACCCGACAGGGGGGCGCCTATGGCTACACCTTC; CDR3 protein: CASSTRQGGAYGYTF
V gene: TRBV4-1; clone size: -; D gene: TRBD2; J gene: TRBJ2-7; CDR3 DNA: TGCGCCAGCAGCCGAGTAGCGGGGCAGGGCTCCTACGAGCAGTACTTC; CDR3 protein: CASSRVAGQGSYEQYF
V gene: TRBV9; clone size: -; D gene: -; J gene: TRBJ2-3; CDR3 DNA: TGTGCCAGCAGCGTAGCCGGGAGTAGCGGCACAGATACGCAGTATTTT; CDR3 protein: CASSVAGSSGTDTQYF
V gene: TRBV6-5; clone size: -; D gene: -; J gene: TRBJ2-1; CDR3 DNA: TGTGCCAGCAGTTTCGCGACTGGCGGATATGAGCAGTTCTTC; CDR3 protein: CASSFATGGYEQFF
V gene: TRBV5-1; clone size: once; D gene: TRBD2; J gene: TRBJ2-1; CDR3 DNA: TGCGCCAGCAGCTCGCGGACCCTAGCGGGATTCCATGAGCAGTTCTTC; CDR3 protein: CASSSRTLAGFHEQFF
V gene: TRBV24-1; clone size: -; D gene: -; J gene: TRBJ2-3; CDR3 DNA: TGTGCCACCAGTGATTTAACAGCCATTAGCACAGATACGCAGTATTTT; CDR3 protein: CATSDLTAISTDTQYF
V gene: TRBV6-5; clone size: -; D gene: TRBD2; J gene: TRBJ2-2; CDR3 DNA: TGTGCCAGCAGTTACGATAGCGGGACAATATCCGGGGAGCTGTTTTTT; CDR3 protein: CASSYDSGTISGELFF
V gene: TRBV5-1; clone size: -; D gene: -; J gene: TRBJ1-6; CDR3 DNA: TGCGCCAGCAGCTTGGAAGCTGGGAATAATTCACCCCTCCACTTT; CDR3 protein: CASSLEAGNNSPLHF
V gene: TRBV30; clone size: -; D gene: TRBD2; J gene: TRBJ2-7; CDR3 DNA: TGTGCCTGGAGCGGGGCGACCGGGACTAGTATACATCTCCTCTACGAGCAGTACTTC; CDR3 protein: CAWSGATGTSIHLLYEQYF
V gene: TRBV28; clone size: -; D gene: TRBD1; J gene: TRBJ2-7; CDR3 DNA: TGTGCCAGCAGTTGGGGACAGTTATACGAGCAGTACTTC; CDR3 protein: CASSWGQLYEQYF
V gene: TRBV19; clone size: once; D gene: -; J gene: TRBJ2-7; CDR3 DNA: TGTGCCAGTAGTACCGGACCCAAGGGGTACGAGCAGTACTTC; CDR3 protein: CASSTGPKGYEQYF
V gene: TRBV10-2; clone size: -; D gene: -; J gene: TRBJ1-5; CDR3 DNA: TGCGCCAGCAGTGACTGGGGGAGCAATCAGCCCCAGCATTTT; CDR3 protein: CASSDWGSNQPQHF
V gene: TRBV6-5; clone size: few; D gene: -; J gene: TRBJ2-5; CDR3 DNA: TGTGCCAGCAGGGTCCGATACAGGGTCCTTGAGACCCAGTACTTC; CDR3 protein: CASRVRYRVLETQYF
V gene: TRBV12-5; clone size: -; D gene: TRBD1; J gene: TRBJ2-5; CDR3 DNA: TGTGCTAGTGGTTTGGCCCGGGACAGGGGAGTCGAGACCCAGTACTTC; CDR3 protein: CASGLARDRGVETQYF
V gene: TRBV5-6; clone size: once; D gene: -; J gene: TRBJ2-7; CDR3 DNA: TGTGCCAGCAGCTGGGGGAGCTGGAGCGGTGTGGTCTCCTACGAGCAGTACTTC; CDR3 protein: CASSWGSWSGVVSYEQYF
V gene: TRBV7-9; clone size: -; D gene: -; J gene: TRBJ1-1; CDR3 DNA: TGTGCCAGCAGCTTAGCGGGCCAGGGCTGGGTAACTGAAGCTTTCTTT; CDR3 protein: CASSLAGQGWVTEAFF
V gene: TRBV6-4; clone size: -; D gene: TRBD2; J gene: TRBJ2-3; CDR3 DNA: TGTGCCAGCAGTAGAAGCGGGAGTGATGCGCAGTATTTT; CDR3 protein: CASSRSGSDAQYF
V gene: TRBV7-2; clone size: -; D gene: TRBD2; J gene: TRBJ2-5; CDR3 DNA: TGTGCCAGCAGCCCCCGAAATTCGGGAGGGCCGGGCGAGACCCAGTACTTC; CDR3 protein: CASSPRNSGGPGETQYF
V gene: TRBV5-4; clone size: -; D gene: -; J gene: TRBJ2-2; CDR3 DNA: TGTGCCAGCAGCCCCCTTCTAACCGGGGAGCTGTTTTTT; CDR3 protein: CASSPLLTGELFF
V gene: TRBV12-3/TRBV12-4; clone size: -; D gene: -; J gene: TRBJ1-1; CDR3 DNA: TGTGCCAGCAGTTTTGGGGTGGGCACTGAAGCTTTCTTT; CDR3 protein: CASSFGVGTEAFF
V gene: TRBV5-4; clone size: -; D gene: TRBD1; J gene: TRBJ2-2; CDR3 DNA: TGTGCCAGCAGCTTGGCCGTAAGGACAGGGGGGGCCGGGGAGCTGTTTTTT; CDR3 protein: CASSLAVRTGGAGELFF
V gene: TRBV11-2; clone size: -; D gene: -; J gene: TRBJ2-7; CDR3 DNA: TGTGCCAGCAGCTTAAATGCCGACTCCTACGAGCAGTACTTC; CDR3 protein: CASSLNADSYEQYF
V gene: TRBV29-1; clone size: -; D gene: TRBD1; J gene: TRBJ2-4; CDR3 DNA: TGCAGCGTTCTGACAGGGGGGTTCGGCAAAAACATTCAGTACTTC; CDR3 protein: CSVLTGGFGKNIQYF
V gene: TRBV30; clone size: -; D gene: -; J gene: TRBJ1-1; CDR3 DNA: TGTGCCTGGAGTCCATGGGACTCTGAAGCTTTCTTT; CDR3 protein: CAWSPWDSEAFF